The clone carrying this T cell receptor beta chain was detected a few times. Its cognate antigen is unknown. This entry is derived from a study of cytomegalovirus exposure and HLA in healthy donors. The PCR contained 60 Vbeta and 13 Jbeta primers. TCRdb's copy holds only in-frame clones and misses some; the assay was immunoSEQ multiplex PCR. The sample lists about 160,000 clones, less than 85% occurring once. Overall study results and limits: Testing in vitro showed a few CMV-associated chains specific for CMV antigens. Clonal expansion was found to be greater in HLA-associated TCR beta chains than in equally common others in a later analysis.

The CDR3 covers 19 residues. Trimming cost V 4 bases and J 5 bases; bases outside gene matches: 19. Germline V gene data show CDR1 as SGHTA and CDR2 as FQGNSA. This sequence was found in a man aged 40-50 years in good health and CMV-seronegative. The specimen was PBMCs. The chain links TRBV7-2 to TRBJ1-4; 7 bases match TRBD1. CDR3 nucleotide sequence: TGTGCCAGCAGCTCCAGCCTCCTAATAGCCGGGACAGTAAATGAAAAACTGTTTTTT. Its translation: CASSSSLLIAGTVNEKLFF. Looking up the rest from reference TRBV7-2 and TRBJ1-4 gives the full variable domain: GAGVSQSPSNKVTEKGKDVELRCDPISGHTALYWYRQSLGQGLEFLIYFQGNSAPDKSGLPSDRFSAERTGGSVSTLTIQRTQQEDSAVYLCASSSSLLIAGTVNEKLFFGSGTQLSVL.